This T cell receptor (beta chain) stems from a study of shared clonotypes between healthy human individuals. J was trimmed by 1 base and V by 3 bases; bases with no gene match: 3. The CDR3 covers 14 residues. Germline V lookup: CDR1 SGDLS, CDR2 YYNGEE. Sequencing was performed with immunoSEQ multiplex PCR; in TCRdb, only in-frame clones are kept and a portion is missing. The table lists roughly 500,000 clones, roughly 80% of them singletons. The specimen was PBMCs. The V gene is TRBV9, the J gene TRBJ2-5; 7 bases line up with TRBD1. The receptor was derived from a woman aged 40 to 50 in good health. Some clones in this sample may be carry-over from other donors' samples. CDR3 protein: CASSATGIQETQYF. Written as DNA, the CDR3 is TGTGCCAGCAGCGCGACAGGGATCCAAGAGACCCAGTACTTC.